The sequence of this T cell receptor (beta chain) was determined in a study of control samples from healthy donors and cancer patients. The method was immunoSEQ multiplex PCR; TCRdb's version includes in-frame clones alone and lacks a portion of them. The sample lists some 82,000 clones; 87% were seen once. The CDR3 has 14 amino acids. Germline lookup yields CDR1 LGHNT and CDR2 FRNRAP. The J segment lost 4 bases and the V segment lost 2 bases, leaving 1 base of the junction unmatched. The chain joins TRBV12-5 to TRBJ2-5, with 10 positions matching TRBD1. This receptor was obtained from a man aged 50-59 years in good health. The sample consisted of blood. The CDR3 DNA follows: TGTGCTAGTGGTTTGAGGACAGGGGGAGAGACCCAGTACTTC. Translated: CASGLRTGGETQYF.